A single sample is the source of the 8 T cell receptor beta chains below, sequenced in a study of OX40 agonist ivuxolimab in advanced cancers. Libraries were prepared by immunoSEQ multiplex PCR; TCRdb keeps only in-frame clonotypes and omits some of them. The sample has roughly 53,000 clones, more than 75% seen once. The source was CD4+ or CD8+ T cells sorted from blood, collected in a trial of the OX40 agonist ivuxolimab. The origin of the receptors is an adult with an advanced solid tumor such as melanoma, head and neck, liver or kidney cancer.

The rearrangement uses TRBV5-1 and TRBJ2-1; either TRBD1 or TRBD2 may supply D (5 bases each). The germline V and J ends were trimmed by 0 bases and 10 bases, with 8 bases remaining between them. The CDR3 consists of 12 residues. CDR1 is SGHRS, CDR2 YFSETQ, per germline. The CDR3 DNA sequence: TGCGCCAGCAGCTTGGCCGGGACCGAGCAGTTCTTC. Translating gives CASSLAGTEQFF.

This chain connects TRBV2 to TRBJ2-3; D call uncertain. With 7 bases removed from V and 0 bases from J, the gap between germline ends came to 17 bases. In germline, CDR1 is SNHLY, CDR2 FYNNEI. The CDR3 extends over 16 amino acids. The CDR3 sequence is CASKPHLGRSTDTQYF. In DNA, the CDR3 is TGTGCCAGCAAACCGCATTTGGGTAGGAGCACAGATACGCAGTATTTT. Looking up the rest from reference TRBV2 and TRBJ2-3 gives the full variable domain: EPEVTQTPSHQVTQMGQEVILRCVPISNHLYFYWYRQILGQKVEFLVSFYNNEISEKSEIFDDQFSVERPDGSNFTLKIRSTKLEDSAMYFCASKPHLGRSTDTQYFGPGTRLTVL.

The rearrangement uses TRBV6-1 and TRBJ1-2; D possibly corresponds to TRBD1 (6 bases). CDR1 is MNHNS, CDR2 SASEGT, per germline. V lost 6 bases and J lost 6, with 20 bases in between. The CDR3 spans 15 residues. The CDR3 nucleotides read TGTGCCAGCAGGGCCTTGGTCGGGGGCGGGGATGGCTACACCTTC. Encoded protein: CASRALVGGGDGYTF.

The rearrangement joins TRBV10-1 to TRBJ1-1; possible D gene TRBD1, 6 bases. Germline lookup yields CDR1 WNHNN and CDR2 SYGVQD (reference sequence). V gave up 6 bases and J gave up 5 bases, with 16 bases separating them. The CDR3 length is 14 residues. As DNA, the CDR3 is TGCGCCAGCAGCTATACTCAGGGGCAGACTGAAGCTTTCTTT. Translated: CASSYTQGQTEAFF.

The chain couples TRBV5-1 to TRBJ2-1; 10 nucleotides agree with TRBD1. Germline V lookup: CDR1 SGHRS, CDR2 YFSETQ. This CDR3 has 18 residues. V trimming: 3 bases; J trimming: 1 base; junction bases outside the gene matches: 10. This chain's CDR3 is CASSSAPPGQGSYNEQFF. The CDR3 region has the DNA TGCGCCAGCAGCTCCGCCCCACCGGGACAGGGGTCCTACAATGAGCAGTTCTTC.

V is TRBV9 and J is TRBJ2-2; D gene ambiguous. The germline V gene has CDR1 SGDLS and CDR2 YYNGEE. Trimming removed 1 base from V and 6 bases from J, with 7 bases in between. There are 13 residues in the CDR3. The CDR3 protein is CASSVTSPGELFF. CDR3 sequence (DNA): TGTGCCAGCAGCGTAACGAGCCCCGGGGAGCTGTTTTTT.

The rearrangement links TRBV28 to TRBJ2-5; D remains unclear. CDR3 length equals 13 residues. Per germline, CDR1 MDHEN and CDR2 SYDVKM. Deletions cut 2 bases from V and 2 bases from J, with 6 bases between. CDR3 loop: CASSLGRQETQYF. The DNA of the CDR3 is TGTGCCAGCAGTTTAGGCAGACAAGAGACCCAGTACTTC. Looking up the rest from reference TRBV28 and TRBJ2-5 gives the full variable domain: DVKVTQSSRYLVKRTGEKVFLECVQDMDHENMFWYRQDPGLGLRLIYFSYDVKMKEKGDIPEGYSVSREKKERFSLILESASTNQTSMYLCASSLGRQETQYFGPGTRLLVL.

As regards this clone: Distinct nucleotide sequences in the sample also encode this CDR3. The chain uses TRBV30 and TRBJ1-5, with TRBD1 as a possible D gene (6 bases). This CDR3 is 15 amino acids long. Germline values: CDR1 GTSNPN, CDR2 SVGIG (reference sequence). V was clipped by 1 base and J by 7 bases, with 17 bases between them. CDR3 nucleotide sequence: TGTGCCTGGAGTGCTGGGGGGGGCCGGGGGCAGCCCCAGCATTTT. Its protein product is CAWSAGGGRGQPQHF.